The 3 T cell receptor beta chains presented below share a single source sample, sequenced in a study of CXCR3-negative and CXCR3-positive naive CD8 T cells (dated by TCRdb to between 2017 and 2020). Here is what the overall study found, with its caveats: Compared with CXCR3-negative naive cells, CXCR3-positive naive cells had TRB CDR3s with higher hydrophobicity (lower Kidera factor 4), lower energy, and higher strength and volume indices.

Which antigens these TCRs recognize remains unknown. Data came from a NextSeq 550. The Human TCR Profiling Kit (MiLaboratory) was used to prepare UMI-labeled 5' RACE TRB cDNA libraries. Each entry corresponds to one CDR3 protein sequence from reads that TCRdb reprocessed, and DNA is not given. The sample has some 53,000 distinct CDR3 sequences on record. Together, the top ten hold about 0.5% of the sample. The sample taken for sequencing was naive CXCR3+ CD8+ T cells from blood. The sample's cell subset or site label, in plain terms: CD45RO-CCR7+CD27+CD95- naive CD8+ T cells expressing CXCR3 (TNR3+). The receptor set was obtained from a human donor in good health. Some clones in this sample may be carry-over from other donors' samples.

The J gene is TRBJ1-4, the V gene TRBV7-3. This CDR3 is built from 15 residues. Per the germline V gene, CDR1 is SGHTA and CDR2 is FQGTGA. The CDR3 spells CASSESYVTNEKLFF.

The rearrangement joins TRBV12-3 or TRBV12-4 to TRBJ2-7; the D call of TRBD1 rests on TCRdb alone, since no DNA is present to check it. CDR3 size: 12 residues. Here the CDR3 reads CASSLNRDEQYF.

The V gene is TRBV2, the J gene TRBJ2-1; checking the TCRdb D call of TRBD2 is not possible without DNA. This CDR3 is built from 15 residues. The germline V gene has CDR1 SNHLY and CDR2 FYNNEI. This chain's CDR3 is CASSDSSGSYNEQFF.